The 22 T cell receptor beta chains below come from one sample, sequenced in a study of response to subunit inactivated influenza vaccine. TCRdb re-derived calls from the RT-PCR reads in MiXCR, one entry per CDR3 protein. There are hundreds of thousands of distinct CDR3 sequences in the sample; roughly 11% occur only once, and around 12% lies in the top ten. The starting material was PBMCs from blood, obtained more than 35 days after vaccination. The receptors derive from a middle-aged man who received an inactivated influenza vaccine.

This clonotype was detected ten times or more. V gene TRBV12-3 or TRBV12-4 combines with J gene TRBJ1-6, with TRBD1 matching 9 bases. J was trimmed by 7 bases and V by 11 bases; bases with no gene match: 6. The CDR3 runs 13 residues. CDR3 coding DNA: TGTGCCTCCACCGGGACAGGGAATTCACCCCTCCACTTT. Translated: CASTGTGNSPLHF.

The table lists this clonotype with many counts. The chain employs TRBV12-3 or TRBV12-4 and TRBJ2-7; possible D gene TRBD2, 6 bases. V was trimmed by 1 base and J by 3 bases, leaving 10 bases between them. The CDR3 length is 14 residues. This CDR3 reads CASSLGGTGYEQYF. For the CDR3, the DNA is TGTGCCAGCAGTTTAGGCGGGACGGGCTACGAGCAGTACTTC.

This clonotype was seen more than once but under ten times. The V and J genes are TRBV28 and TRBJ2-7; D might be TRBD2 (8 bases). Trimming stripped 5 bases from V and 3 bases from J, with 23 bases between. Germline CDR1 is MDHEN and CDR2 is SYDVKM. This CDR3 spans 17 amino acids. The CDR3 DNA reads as TGTGCCAGCAGTCTTCAACCGGGGGGGGACAGAAACTACGAGCAGTACTTC. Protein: CASSLQPGGDRNYEQYF.

The CDR3 bases are TGCAGTGCTAGAGATCTCTTGGTCGCCCCGGGACAGGGGGAGGATGAGCAGTTCTTC. Translated: CSARDLLVAPGQGEDEQFF. The V call is TRBV20-1, the J call TRBJ2-1; 11 nucleotides agree with TRBD1. From germline, CDR1 is DFQATT and CDR2 SNEGSKA (reference sequence). The CDR3 has 19 amino acids. V lost 0 bases to trimming and J lost 8 bases; unmatched junction nucleotides: 18.

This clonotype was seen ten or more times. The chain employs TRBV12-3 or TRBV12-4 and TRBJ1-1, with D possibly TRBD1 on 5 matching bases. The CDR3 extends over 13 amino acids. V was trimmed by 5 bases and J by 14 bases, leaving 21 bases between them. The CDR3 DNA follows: TGTGCCAGCAGTCTAAGCGTAAGCGGGGGACTCTTCTTT. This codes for CASSLSVSGGLFF.

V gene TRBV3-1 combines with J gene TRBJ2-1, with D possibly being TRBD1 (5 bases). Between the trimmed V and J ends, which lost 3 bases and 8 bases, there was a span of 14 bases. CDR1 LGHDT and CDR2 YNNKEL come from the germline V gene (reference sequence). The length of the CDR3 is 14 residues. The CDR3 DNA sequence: TGTGCCAGCAGCCAGTGGGGCCTTTTGGATGAGCAGTTCTTC. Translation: CASSQWGLLDEQFF.

In DNA form, the CDR3 reads TGTGCCAGCAGTTTAGGGAGGGGCTTGGACTATGGCTACACCTTC. This encodes CASSLGRGLDYGYTF. The chain is built from TRBV28 and TRBJ1-2; maybe TRBD1 (5 bases). This CDR3 has 15 residues. Trimming shortened V by 2 bases and J by 3 bases, and 13 bases separated the two germline ends. Germline V CDR1 and CDR2: MDHEN, SYDVKM.

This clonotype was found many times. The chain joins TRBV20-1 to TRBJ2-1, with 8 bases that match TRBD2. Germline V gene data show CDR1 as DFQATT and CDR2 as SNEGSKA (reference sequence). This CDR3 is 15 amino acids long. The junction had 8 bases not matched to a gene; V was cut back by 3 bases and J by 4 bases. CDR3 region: CSASGLAGMYNEQFF. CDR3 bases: TGCAGTGCTAGTGGGCTAGCGGGCATGTACAATGAGCAGTTCTTC.

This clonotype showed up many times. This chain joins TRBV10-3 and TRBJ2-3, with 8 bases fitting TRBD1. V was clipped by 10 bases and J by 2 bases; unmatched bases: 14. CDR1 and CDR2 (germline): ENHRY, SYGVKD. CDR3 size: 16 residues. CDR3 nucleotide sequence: TGTGCCACCAACCCTACCCCGGGACAGGTCACAGATACGCAGTATTTT. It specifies CATNPTPGQVTDTQYF.

The CDR3 coding sequence is TGTGCCAGCAGACCCCCCGCGGGACAGAAAACCTACGAGCAGTACTTC. Residues: CASRPPAGQKTYEQYF. The gene calls are TRBV28 and TRBJ2-7; D might be TRBD1 (7 bases). The germline gives CDR1 MDHEN, CDR2 SYDVKM. The CDR3 is 16 amino acids. V lost 6 bases to trimming and J lost 2 bases, with 20 bases between them.

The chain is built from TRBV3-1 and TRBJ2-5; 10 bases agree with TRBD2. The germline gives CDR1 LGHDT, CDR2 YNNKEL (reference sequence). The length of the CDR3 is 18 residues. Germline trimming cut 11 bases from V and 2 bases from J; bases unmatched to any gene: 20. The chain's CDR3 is CAFSPFRSSGGTQETQYF. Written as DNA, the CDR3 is TGTGCCTTCAGCCCTTTTAGAAGTAGCGGGGGGACTCAAGAGACCCAGTACTTC.

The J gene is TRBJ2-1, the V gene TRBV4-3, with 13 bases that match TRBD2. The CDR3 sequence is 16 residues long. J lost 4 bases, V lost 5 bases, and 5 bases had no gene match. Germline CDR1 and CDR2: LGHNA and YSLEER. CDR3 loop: CASSRTSGGHYNEQFF. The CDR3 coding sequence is TGCGCCAGCAGCAGGACTAGCGGGGGACATTACAATGAGCAGTTCTTC.

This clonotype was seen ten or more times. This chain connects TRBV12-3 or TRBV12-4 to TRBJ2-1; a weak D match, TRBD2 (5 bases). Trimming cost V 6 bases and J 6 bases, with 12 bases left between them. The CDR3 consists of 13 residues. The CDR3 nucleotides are TGTGCCAGCAGCCGCACTAGACCCAATGAGCAGTTCTTC. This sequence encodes CASSRTRPNEQFF.

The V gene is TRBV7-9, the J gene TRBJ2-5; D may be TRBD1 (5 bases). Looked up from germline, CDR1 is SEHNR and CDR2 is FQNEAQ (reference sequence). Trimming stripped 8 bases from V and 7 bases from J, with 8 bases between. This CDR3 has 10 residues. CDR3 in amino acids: CASDQGTQYF. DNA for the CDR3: TGTGCCAGCGATCAGGGGACCCAGTACTTC. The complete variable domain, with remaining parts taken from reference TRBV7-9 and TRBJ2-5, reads DTGVSQNPRHKITKRGQNVTFRCDPISEHNRLYWYRQTLGQGPEFLTYFQNEAQLEKSRLLSDRFSAERPKGSFSTLEIQRTEQGDSAMYLCASDQGTQYFGPGTRLLVL.

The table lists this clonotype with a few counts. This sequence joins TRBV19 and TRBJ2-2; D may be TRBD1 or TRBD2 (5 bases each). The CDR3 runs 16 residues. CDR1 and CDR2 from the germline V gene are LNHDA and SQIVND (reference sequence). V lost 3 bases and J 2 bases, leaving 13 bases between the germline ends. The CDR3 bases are TGTGCCAGTAGTATCGGGGCGACAGTTAACACCGGGGAGCTGTTTTTT. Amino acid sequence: CASSIGATVNTGELFF.

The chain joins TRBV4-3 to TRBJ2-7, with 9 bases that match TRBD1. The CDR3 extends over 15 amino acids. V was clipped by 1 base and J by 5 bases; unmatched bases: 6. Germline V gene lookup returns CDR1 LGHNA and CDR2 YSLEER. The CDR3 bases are TGCGCCAGCAGCCAAGGGGACAGGGAGATCGACGAGCAGTACTTC. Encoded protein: CASSQGDREIDEQYF.

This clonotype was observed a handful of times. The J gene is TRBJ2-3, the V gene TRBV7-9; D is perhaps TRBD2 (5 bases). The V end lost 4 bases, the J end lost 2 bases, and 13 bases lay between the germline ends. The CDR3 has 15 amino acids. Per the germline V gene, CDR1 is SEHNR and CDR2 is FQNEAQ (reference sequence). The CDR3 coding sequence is TGTGCCAGCAGCTCACCTGACTACTACACAGATACGCAGTATTTT. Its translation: CASSSPDYYTDTQYF.

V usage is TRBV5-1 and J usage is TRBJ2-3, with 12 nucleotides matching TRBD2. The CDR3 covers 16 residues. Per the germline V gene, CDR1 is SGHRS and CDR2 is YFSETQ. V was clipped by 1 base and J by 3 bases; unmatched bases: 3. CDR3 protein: CASSLRLAGGTDTQYF. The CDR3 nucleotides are TGCGCCAGCAGCTTGCGGCTAGCGGGAGGGACAGATACGCAGTATTTT.

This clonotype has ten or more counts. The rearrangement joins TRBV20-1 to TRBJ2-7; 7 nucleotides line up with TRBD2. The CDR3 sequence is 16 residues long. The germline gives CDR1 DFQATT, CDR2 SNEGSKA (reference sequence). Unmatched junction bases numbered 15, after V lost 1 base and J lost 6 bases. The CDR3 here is CSARVRAGTILSEQYF. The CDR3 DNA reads TGCAGTGCTAGAGTGAGGGCAGGGACTATTTTAAGCGAGCAGTACTTC.

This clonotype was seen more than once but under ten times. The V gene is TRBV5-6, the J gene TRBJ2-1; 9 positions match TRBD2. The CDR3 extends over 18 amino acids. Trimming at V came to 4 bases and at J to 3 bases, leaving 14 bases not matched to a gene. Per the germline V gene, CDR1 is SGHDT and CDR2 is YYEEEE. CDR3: CASSVPGLASSGYNEQFF. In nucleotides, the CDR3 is TGTGCCAGCAGCGTACCGGGACTAGCTTCATCTGGCTACAATGAGCAGTTCTTC.

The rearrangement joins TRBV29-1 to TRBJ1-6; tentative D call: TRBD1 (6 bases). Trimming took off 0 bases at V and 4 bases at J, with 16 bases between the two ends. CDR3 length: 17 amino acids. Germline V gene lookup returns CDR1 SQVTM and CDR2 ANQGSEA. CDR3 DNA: TGCAGCGTTGAAGAACTACCAGGGGTGAGGTATAATTCACCCCTCCACTTT. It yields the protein CSVEELPGVRYNSPLHF.

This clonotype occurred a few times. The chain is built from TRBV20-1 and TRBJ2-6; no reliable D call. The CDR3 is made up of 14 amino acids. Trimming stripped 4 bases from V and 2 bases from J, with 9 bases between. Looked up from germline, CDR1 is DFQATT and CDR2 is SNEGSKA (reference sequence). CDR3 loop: CSATEAPGANVLTF. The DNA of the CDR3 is TGCAGTGCTACTGAGGCGCCTGGGGCCAACGTCCTGACTTTC.